Listed below are T cell receptor beta chains from one sample, sequenced in a study of T cells in Graves' hyperthyroidism and ophthalmopathy. One entry per CDR3 protein, called by TCRdb with MiXCR from the multiplex PCR reads. The profile covers 530,000 or so distinct CDR3 sequences, with roughly a sixth appearing a single time and roughly 15% taken by the ten largest. Material: blood. All receptors come from a woman aged 18-29 years with Graves' ophthalmopathy. CDR3s include the opening cysteine and the closing phenylalanine or tryptophan. A D gene is named only where the DNA matches it firmly. Only part of the rows carry a size: once, few, many, or a class if the clone is expanded.

abundance	v_gene	j_gene	d_gene	CDR3nt	CDR3aa
.	TRBV20-1	TRBJ2-7	.	TGCAGTGCTAGTTCCCCGGCGGATTCCTACGAGCAGTACTTC	CSASSPADSYEQYF
many	TRBV5-1	TRBJ1-1	.	TGCGCCAGCAGCCCCATGGGCCCTCGGAACACTGAAGCTTTCTTT	CASSPMGPRNTEAFF
many	TRBV20-1	TRBJ2-5	.	TGCAGTGCTAGAGTTGAGGGTTTGGAAGAGACCCAGTACTTC	CSARVEGLEETQYF
many	TRBV28	TRBJ1-6	.	TGTGCCAGCAGCCGTTGGGACCGGGATAATTCACCCCTCCACTTT	CASSRWDRDNSPLHF
few	TRBV4-1	TRBJ2-5	TRBD1	TGCGCCAGCAGCCAAGCGGGACAGTACCAAGAGACCCAGTACTTC	CASSQAGQYQETQYF
.	TRBV5-8	TRBJ1-2	.	TGTGCCAGCAGCCTCAGGACGTGGGGAGTTTATGGCTACACCTTC	CASSLRTWGVYGYTF
many	TRBV5-1	TRBJ2-5	TRBD1	TGCGCCAGCAACCGGCGACAGGGCTGGGAGACCCAGTACTTC	CASNRRQGWETQYF
many	TRBV20-1	TRBJ1-5	TRBD1	TGCAGTGCTAGCACCATATCCGGGACAGGTGGGGTTCAGCCCCAGCATTTT	CSASTISGTGGVQPQHF
few	TRBV6-2/TRBV6-3	TRBJ1-5	TRBD1	TGTGCCTCTTCAACCGGGACAGGGATTCAGCCCCAGCATTTT	CASSTGTGIQPQHF
many	TRBV28	TRBJ2-7	.	TGTGCCAGCAGTTTGTCCGCCGGGGGCTACGAGCAGTACTTC	CASSLSAGGYEQYF
few	TRBV25-1	TRBJ2-1	TRBD2	TGTGCCAGCAGTGAAAATACCCGATTAGCGGGCTACAATGAGCAGTTCTTC	CASSENTRLAGYNEQFF
few	TRBV28	TRBJ1-6	.	TGTGCCAGCAGTAGGACTTTCCCCCTCCACTTT	CASSRTFPLHF
.	TRBV7-8	TRBJ1-4	.	TGTGCCAGCAGCCCGGGACATCGGGAAAAACTGTTTTTT	CASSPGHREKLFF
few	TRBV7-9	TRBJ1-4	.	TGTGCCAGCAGCTTAGAGGAGGGCGAAAAACTGTTTTTT	CASSLEEGEKLFF
.	TRBV5-1	TRBJ1-2	.	TGCGCCAGCAGCTATGAAGGGGGTAACTATGGCTACACCTTC	CASSYEGGNYGYTF
.	TRBV24-1	TRBJ1-1	.	TGTGCCACCGGCGCTGCGGGGGCCTCCACTGAAGCTTTCTTT	CATGAAGASTEAFF
many	TRBV28	TRBJ2-3	.	TGTGCCAGCAGTTCCCCTGGACAGTTCGCCGGTACGCAGTATTTT	CASSSPGQFAGTQYF
.	TRBV18	TRBJ1-1	.	TGTGCCAGCTCAAACACCAGGAACACTGAAGCTTTCTTT	CASSNTRNTEAFF
many	TRBV7-2	TRBJ2-2	TRBD2	TGTGCCAGCAGCTTAGAAAGGACTAGCGACGACACCGGGGAGCTGTTTTTT	CASSLERTSDDTGELFF
many	TRBV12-3/TRBV12-4	TRBJ2-7	.	TGTGCCAGCGGAAGAGTAGGGGCGAGCTACGAGCAGTACTTC	CASGRVGASYEQYF
.	TRBV19	TRBJ2-7	TRBD1	TGTGCCAGTAGTTGGGGACAGGCTTCCTACGAGCAGTACTTC	CASSWGQASYEQYF
many	TRBV30	TRBJ1-3	TRBD1	TGTGCCTGGAGTAGGGGACAGGCTGGAAACACCATATATTTT	CAWSRGQAGNTIYF
many	TRBV6-1	TRBJ1-3	.	TGTGCCAGCAGTTTGGGGCAGGGTGGAAACACCATATATTTT	CASSLGQGGNTIYF
.	TRBV30	TRBJ2-3	.	TGTGCCTGGAGTCTTCCCCCCCCTGGGGTTTTAGGCACAGATACGCAGTATTTT	CAWSLPPPGVLGTDTQYF
.	TRBV5-1	TRBJ2-7	TRBD1	TGCGCCAGCAGACGGACGTCGGGACAGGGGAACTACGAGCAGTACTTC	CASRRTSGQGNYEQYF
many	TRBV27	TRBJ2-6	.	TGTGCCAGCAGAACGCGGAGCTCTGGGGCCAACGTCCTGACTTTC	CASRTRSSGANVLTF
.	TRBV7-6	TRBJ1-1	.	TGTGCCAGCAGCTTAGCGTCGATGCGGACTGAAGCTTTCTTT	CASSLASMRTEAFF
few	TRBV28	TRBJ2-5	.	TGTGCCAGCAGTTCTACGATTTCTCGAGAGACCCAGTACTTC	CASSSTISRETQYF
.	TRBV6-1	TRBJ2-1	TRBD2	TGTGCCAGCAGTCTCGGACTAGCGGGAGGGCCTGACGCAGGTGAGCAGTTCTTC	CASSLGLAGGPDAGEQFF
many	TRBV24-1	TRBJ1-5	.	TGTGCCACCAGTGATTTGCGACGTCAGATCAATCAGCCCCAGCATTTT	CATSDLRRQINQPQHF
.	TRBV6-2/TRBV6-3	TRBJ2-2	.	TGTGCCAGCAGTTACTCAGCCGGGGCCAACACCGGGGAGCTGTTTTTT	CASSYSAGANTGELFF
many	TRBV12-3/TRBV12-4	TRBJ1-2	.	TGTGCCAGCAGTTTAGGATACGGGAATGGCTACACCTTC	CASSLGYGNGYTF
.	TRBV11-2	TRBJ2-7	.	TGTGCCAGCAGCCCTATTCGGGGAATTCACGAGCAGTACTTC	CASSPIRGIHEQYF
.	TRBV18	TRBJ2-6	TRBD1	TGTGCCAGCTCACAGGGACAGGGGATGGTCGCTGGGGCCAACGTCCTGACTTTC	CASSQGQGMVAGANVLTF
few	TRBV5-6	TRBJ1-6	.	TGTGCCAGCAGCTTAGTAGGGGGGAGTGGGGATTCACCCCTCCACTTT	CASSLVGGSGDSPLHF
few	TRBV12-3/TRBV12-4	TRBJ2-1	TRBD2	TGTGCCAGCAGTTTCCCACTAGCGGGATCGCACAATGAGCAGTTCTTC	CASSFPLAGSHNEQFF
.	TRBV29-1	TRBJ2-7	.	TGCAGCGTTGTGGGGGCAGCCTACGAGCAGTACTTC	CSVVGAAYEQYF
many	TRBV12-3/TRBV12-4	TRBJ1-1	.	TGTGCCAGCAGTTTGGCCATAACTGAAGCTTTCTTT	CASSLAITEAFF
.	TRBV4-1	TRBJ1-2	TRBD1	TGCGCCAGCAGCCCAACCGGGACAGGGGTGCACTATGGCTACACCTTC	CASSPTGTGVHYGYTF
many	TRBV18	TRBJ2-1	.	TGTGCCAGCTCACCAGGGCGGTCAGCCATTTGGAATGAGCAGTTCTTC	CASSPGRSAIWNEQFF
few	TRBV27	TRBJ1-2	TRBD1	TGTGCCAGCAGTCCCCGACAGGGGGCATACGATGGCTACACCTTC	CASSPRQGAYDGYTF
many	TRBV5-1	TRBJ1-4	TRBD1	TGCGCCAGCAGTGGGACAGAAGATGAAAAACTGTTTTTT	CASSGTEDEKLFF
many	TRBV27	TRBJ2-5	TRBD2	TGTGCCAGCAGTCCTTACCTGGCGGGGGGGCATAAAGAGACCCAGTACTTC	CASSPYLAGGHKETQYF
many	TRBV19	TRBJ2-5	.	TGTGCCAGTAGTATGAGGGATAGAGGTGGTGAGACCCAGTACTTC	CASSMRDRGGETQYF
many	TRBV6-5	TRBJ1-2	.	TGTGCCAGCAGTTACACCGGGGAGGTGCACTATGGCTACACCTTC	CASSYTGEVHYGYTF
many	TRBV18	TRBJ1-1	TRBD1	TGTGCCAGCTCACCAGTACAGGGGACCTACACTGAAGCTTTCTTT	CASSPVQGTYTEAFF
many	TRBV25-1	TRBJ2-3	TRBD2	TGTGCCAGCAGTGACCCTAGCGGGAGCACAGATACGCAGTATTTT	CASSDPSGSTDTQYF
few	TRBV4-1	TRBJ2-3	.	TGCGCCAGCAGCCAAGATCCGGGCCCTAGCACAGATACGCAGTATTTT	CASSQDPGPSTDTQYF